This is a list of T cell receptor beta chains from one sample in a study of blood T cell repertoires in COVID-19. Here immunoSEQ multiplex PCR was the method, and the copy in TCRdb shows in-frame clones only, minus some. The table includes 200,000 to 250,000 clones, 80% detected once. The specimen was PBMCs or T cells enriched from blood (not recorded which). These receptor sequences come from a man between 25 and 39 years old with acute COVID-19. Both conserved end residues are part of each CDR3. Fields, in order: V gene, D gene, J gene, clone size, CDR3 DNA, CDR3 protein. The D gene is left open where the match is weak. Expanded clones are given a class, and other clones once, few, many or no size at all.

TRBV30,NA,TRBJ1-5,once,TGTGCCTGGAGTGTCGGGGGTTTCCAGCCCCAGCATTTT,CAWSVGGFQPQHF
TRBV5-1,TRBD2,TRBJ2-3,NA,TGCGCCAGCAACCAACTAGCGGGGGGCCAGAATACGCAGTATTTT,CASNQLAGGQNTQYF
TRBV29-1,NA,TRBJ2-7,NA,TGCAGCGTAACCCCGGACGGGAGCTCCTACGAGCAGTACTTC,CSVTPDGSSYEQYF
TRBV6-2/TRBV6-3,TRBD2,TRBJ2-2,NA,TGTGCCAGCAGTTCCAGCGGGGGTTTGATCGGGGAGCTGTTTTTT,CASSSSGGLIGELFF
TRBV15,NA,TRBJ2-5,once,TGTGCCACCAGGGGGGCGGGCCGCCAAGAGACCCAGTACTTC,CATRGAGRQETQYF
TRBV7-3,TRBD1,TRBJ2-2,NA,TGTGCCAGCAGCCCTACCGGGACAGCCAACACCGGGGAGCTGTTTTTT,CASSPTGTANTGELFF
TRBV5-5,NA,TRBJ1-2,NA,TGTGCCAGCAGCTCAGGGGTCAGCTATGGCTACACCTTC,CASSSGVSYGYTF
TRBV28,NA,TRBJ1-2,NA,TGTGCCAGCAGTTTTTCTGTTTATGGCTACACCTTC,CASSFSVYGYTF
TRBV19,NA,TRBJ1-6,NA,TGTGCCAGTAGTACAGGTGGGTCACCCCTCCACTTT,CASSTGGSPLHF
TRBV7-9,TRBD1,TRBJ2-6,NA,TGTGCCAGCAGCTCCGGGACAGGGGGAGCAGGGGCCAACGTCCTGACTTTC,CASSSGTGGAGANVLTF
TRBV27,NA,TRBJ2-7,NA,TGTGCCAGCAGTTTTCGGGGTGCGAGCTCCTACGAGCAGTACTTC,CASSFRGASSYEQYF
TRBV10-1,NA,TRBJ1-1,NA,TGCGCCAGCAGTCAAAAAGCAGGGGCAGGTGAAGCTTTCTTT,CASSQKAGAGEAFF
TRBV28,TRBD1,TRBJ1-1,NA,TGTGCCAGCAGTAGGACAGGAATGAACACTGAAGCTTTCTTT,CASSRTGMNTEAFF
TRBV9,NA,TRBJ1-1,few,TGTGCCAGCATGCGTGGGTTTGGACGGGGCACTGAAGCTTTCTTT,CASMRGFGRGTEAFF
TRBV7-9,TRBD1,TRBJ1-2,NA,TGTGCCAGCAGCTTAGGGGGGGACAGGCATGGTGGCTACACCTTC,CASSLGGDRHGGYTF
TRBV4-1,NA,TRBJ2-3,NA,TGCGCCAGCAGCCAAGAGGGTTCTGGGCCAGATACGCAGTATTTT,CASSQEGSGPDTQYF
TRBV11-2,NA,TRBJ2-7,NA,TGTGCCAGCAGCTTAGTCTTCGGCGGGGCGTCTCCTAAGGAGCAGTACTTC,CASSLVFGGASPKEQYF
TRBV28,TRBD1,TRBJ1-2,NA,TGTGCCAGCAGACCGTGGACAGGGGAAGGCTACACCTTC,CASRPWTGEGYTF
TRBV6-5,NA,TRBJ1-5,few,TGTGCCAGCAGGACAGACTCTAGCAATCAGCCCCAGCATTTT,CASRTDSSNQPQHF
TRBV7-9,TRBD1,TRBJ2-7,once,TGTGCCAGCAGCCTTATGGACAGGGGATTCCTCACCTACGAGCAGTACTTC,CASSLMDRGFLTYEQYF
TRBV5-1,NA,TRBJ1-5,NA,TGCGCCAGCAGATTGGACTTCGGGGGGCATCAGCCCCAGCATTTT,CASRLDFGGHQPQHF
TRBV27,NA,TRBJ1-6,NA,TGTGCCAGCGATTCGGACATCAGGGCACCCCTCCACTTT,CASDSDIRAPLHF
TRBV5-4,TRBD2,TRBJ2-3,NA,TGTGCCAGCAGCTTGGTAGCGGGGGCGACAGATACGCAGTATTTT,CASSLVAGATDTQYF
TRBV29-1,TRBD2,TRBJ2-5,once,TGCAGCGTGAGGACTAGCGGGGGGGCCGGGGAGACCCAGTACTTC,CSVRTSGGAGETQYF
TRBV7-9,NA,TRBJ1-6,NA,TGTGCCAGCACCCGGGATGTACAGGGTAATTCACCCCTCCACTTT,CASTRDVQGNSPLHF
TRBV27,TRBD1,TRBJ2-6,NA,TGTGCCAGCAGTTTATGGCAGGGGGCCTCTGGGGCCAACGTCCTGACTTTC,CASSLWQGASGANVLTF
TRBV13,NA,TRBJ1-4,NA,TGTGCCAGCGGGCAGAATAATGAAAAACTGTTTTTT,CASGQNNEKLFF
TRBV6-2/TRBV6-3,TRBD1,TRBJ2-7,few,TGTGCCAGCAGTTACCCCCGGGACAGGGCGAGCTCCTACGAGCAGTACTTC,CASSYPRDRASSYEQYF
TRBV5-6,TRBD1,TRBJ1-1,NA,TGTGCCAGCAGCCCCGGGGGACAGGGGGCTTTCGGGAACACTGAAGCTTTCTTT,CASSPGGQGAFGNTEAFF
TRBV6-5,TRBD1,TRBJ2-7,NA,TGTGCCAGCAGTTTTACAGGGGGCAGGTGGCACGAGCAGTACTTC,CASSFTGGRWHEQYF
TRBV7-3,TRBD1,TRBJ2-5,NA,TGTGCCAGCAGCCAAGACAGGGAACAAGAGACCCAGTACTTC,CASSQDREQETQYF
TRBV28,NA,TRBJ1-4,NA,TGTGCCAGCAGGGAAGCAGGATTACAGGAAAAACTGTTTTTT,CASREAGLQEKLFF
TRBV5-3,NA,TRBJ1-5,NA,TGTGCCAGAAGCGGAACAGGGAATCAGCCCCAGCATTTT,CARSGTGNQPQHF